This TCR beta chain comes out of a study of T cell responses to AZD1222 COVID-19 vaccine. Study-wide findings and caveats: Spike as a whole was targeted by vaccine-associated CD4 TCRs, dominant at 160-218 and 743-854. Donors were chiefly white British, with a greater number of females, and clonal diversity was perhaps underestimated. Spike-specific TCR breadth and depth were elevated following two AZD1222 doses.

Here immunoSEQ multiplex PCR was the method, and the copy in TCRdb shows in-frame clones only, minus some. The sample includes about 200,000 clones, around 88% of them seen just once. A remark on this clone: The antigen remains unidentified. Other DNA sequences within the sample encode an identical CDR3.

The material was peripheral blood, obtained on day 0 of AZD1222 vaccination. This receptor was taken from an adult in good health.

The CDR3 protein is CASSYRGTNEKLFF. DNA for the CDR3: TGTGCCAGCAGTTACCGGGGAACTAATGAAAAACTGTTTTTT. The chain is built from TRBV6-5 and TRBJ1-4; no reliable D call. The CDR3 runs 14 residues. The V and J ends lost 2 bases and 1 base respectively, with 5 bases between them. Per the germline V gene, CDR1 is MNHEY and CDR2 is SVGAGI.